This T cell receptor beta chain was sequenced for a study of blood T cells in healthy people across ages. Study context: About one barcoded beta molecule per two T cells came from capture by template switching.

Alongside a J-beta primer mix, a sample-barcoded 5' primer served in a second PCR lasting about 7 to 11 cycles. TCRdb re-derived calls from the 5' RACE reads in MiXCR, one entry per CDR3 protein. Counted here are about 1.4 million distinct CDR3 sequences, around 59% occurring once; the ten biggest clones make up approximately 7%. J was trimmed by 11 bases and V by 5 bases; bases with no gene match: 9. There are 14 residues in the CDR3. Germline V gene sequence: CDR1 MNHEY, CDR2 SVGAGI. Points from the study as a whole: Per million T cells, the diversity of TCR beta decreased roughly linearly as age advanced. The unknown donor CMV status may have confounded expanded clonotype changes. Naive T cell percentage by flow cytometry tracked strongly with beta diversity.

For this clonotype: What it binds is unknown.

The source material was blood. The clonotype originates from a man aged 18 to 29 in good health. J is TRBJ1-6 and V is TRBV6-5, with TRBD1 matching over 7 bases. The CDR3 spells CASSPPGGITPLHF. The CDR3 DNA reads as TGTGCCAGCAGTCCCCCAGGGGGAATAACACCCCTCCACTTT.